These 10 T cell receptor beta chains came from one sample sequenced in a study of T-cell reconstitution after alpha-beta-depleted transplantation in children. Preparation of the TCRbeta library involved a method that used unique molecular identifiers. TCRdb reanalysed the PCR reads using MiXCR and keeps one entry per CDR3 protein. The sample has some 290,000 distinct CDR3 sequences; roughly 9.5% are singletons. This material consisted of PBMCs from the stem cell graft donor, taken from the stem cell graft. All receptors derive from a human donor who donated a stem cell graft to a child with SCID.

The table lists this clonotype with many counts. The V call is TRBV5-1, the J call TRBJ1-1, with 8 bases lining up with TRBD1. The CDR3 is 14 residues long. Per germline, CDR1 SGHRS and CDR2 YFSETQ. V was pared by 3 bases and J by 1 base, with 2 bases of the junction left unmatched. The CDR3 protein is CASSSGQGNTEAFF. In DNA form, the CDR3 reads TGCGCCAGCAGCTCCGGACAGGGGAACACTGAAGCTTTCTTT.

This clonotype was observed at least ten times. The chain combines TRBV24-1 with TRBJ2-5, with 9 bases lining up with TRBD1. This CDR3 has 16 amino acids. V lost 4 bases to trimming and J lost 1 base; unmatched junction nucleotides: 6. CDR1 is KGHDR and CDR2 is SFDVKD in the germline V gene. In nucleotides, the CDR3 is TGTGCCACCAGTGACCCAGCGGGACAGGGCCAAGAGACCCAGTACTTC. The encoded protein is CATSDPAGQGQETQYF.

The chain uses TRBV20-1 and TRBJ2-7; 7 bases are shared with TRBD1. The CDR3 totals 14 residues. The germline CDR1 and CDR2 sequences are DFQATT and SNEGSKA (reference sequence). J was trimmed by 2 bases and V by 0 bases; bases with no gene match: 4. The CDR3 nucleotides are TGCAGTGCTAGAGATCGAGGGGGCCCCTACGAGCAGTACTTC. This codes for CSARDRGGPYEQYF.

The V gene is TRBV6-5, the J gene TRBJ1-2; D unclear. The CDR3 has 13 residues. From germline, CDR1 is MNHEY and CDR2 SVGAGI. Trimming removed 2 bases from V and 6 bases from J, with 10 bases in between. The CDR3 sequence is CASSYERVNGYTF. CDR3 bases: TGTGCCAGCAGTTACGAGCGAGTTAATGGCTACACCTTC.

The rearrangement uses TRBV27 and TRBJ1-1; D gene uncertain. The V end was cut by 6 bases, the J end by 1 base, with 12 bases between. Germline assignment: CDR1 MNHEY and CDR2 SMNVEV (reference sequence). The length of the CDR3 is 14 residues. Here the CDR3 DNA reads TGTGCCAGCAGCAGAATTGGGAGGAACACTGAAGCTTTCTTT. Translation: CASSRIGRNTEAFF.

Only a few counts were recorded for this clonotype. This chain links TRBV12-3 or TRBV12-4 with TRBJ1-1, with 7 bases fitting TRBD1. Unmatched junction bases numbered 12, after V lost 10 bases and J lost 7 bases. The CDR3 runs 13 residues. The CDR3 DNA sequence: TGTGCCACTACCCGGGACAGCGAGCATGAAGCTTTCTTT. Encoded protein: CATTRDSEHEAFF.

The rearrangement joins TRBV3-1 to TRBJ2-7, with 7 positions matching TRBD2. V lost 4 bases, J lost 0 bases, and 6 bases stayed unmatched. Germline V CDR1 and CDR2: LGHDT, YNNKEL (reference sequence). The CDR3 covers 15 residues. In nucleotides, the CDR3 is TGTGCCAGCAGCCTGGGAGGGCGGAACTCCTACGAGCAGTACTTC. Translation gives CASSLGGRNSYEQYF.

A few counts support this clonotype. The chain carries TRBV6-1 and TRBJ2-7, with 10 bases matching TRBD1. With 6 bases clipped from V and 9 bases from J, the junction kept 14 bases outside the gene matches. Germline V gives CDR1 MNHNS, CDR2 SASEGT. This CDR3 has 15 amino acids. The CDR3 DNA follows: TGTGCCAGCAGATCACTTCGGGACAGGGGTCTCCGGCAGTACTTC. It translates to CASRSLRDRGLRQYF.

This clonotype has ten or more counts. This sequence joins TRBV12-3 or TRBV12-4 and TRBJ1-2; D might be TRBD1 (5 bases). V was cut by 6 bases and J by 3 bases, with 17 bases left in between. This CDR3 comprises 15 residues. CDR3 DNA sequence: TGTGCCAGCAGCCCTACGGGGGTTCCCTACTATGGCTACACCTTC. Translated: CASSPTGVPYYGYTF.

This clonotype showed up just a few times. This chain connects TRBV20-1 to TRBJ2-3, with 11 bases identical to TRBD2. The germline V gene has CDR1 DFQATT and CDR2 SNEGSKA (reference sequence). The CDR3 runs to 14 residues. With 5 bases clipped from V and 0 bases from J, the junction kept 1 base outside the gene matches. The CDR3 sequence: CSAVAGGSTDTQYF. Written as DNA, the CDR3 is TGCAGTGCTGTAGCGGGGGGGAGCACAGATACGCAGTATTTT.